These 18 T cell receptor beta chains were all obtained from the same sample, sequenced in a study of control samples from healthy donors and cancer patients (dated by TCRdb to the early 2020s). The library was made by the immunoSEQ multiplex PCR assay. TCRdb mirrors the immuneACCESS table, restricted to in-frame sequences. Some clones are absent from its copies; in checked studies, under half trace to an unresolved V gene, and the reason for the others is unknown. Present in this sample are 3,600 or so clones, 60% to 80% of which were seen just once. The ten largest account for 9% to 10% of the sample. Sequences were obtained from formalin-fixed, paraffin-embedded tissue. The receptors derive from a female donor with melanoma.

This clone showed up just once. The chain joins TRBV20-1 to TRBJ2-7; D is undetermined. Per germline, CDR1 DFQATT and CDR2 SNEGSKA (reference sequence). V shed 3 bases and J shed 4 bases, with 22 bases lying between them. The CDR3 is 16 residues long. CDR3 loop: CSASGPKDIPGYEQYF. The CDR3 DNA is TGCAGTGCTAGTGGACCGAAAGATATACCTGGATACGAGCAGTACTTC.

V gene TRBV27 combines with J gene TRBJ1-1; 9 bases match TRBD1. Germline trimming cut 2 bases from V and 5 bases from J; bases unmatched to any gene: 9. Germline V lookup: CDR1 MNHEY, CDR2 SMNVEV (reference sequence). The CDR3 has 16 residues. CDR3 nucleotides: TGTGCCAGCAGTTTAAAAACAGGGGGCGCGGGAACTGAAGCTTTCTTT. Translated: CASSLKTGGAGTEAFF.

The V gene is TRBV7-3, the J gene TRBJ2-7; D is uncertain. This CDR3 is built from 13 residues. Germline V CDR1 and CDR2: SGHTA, FQGTGA. V dropped 2 bases and J dropped 3 bases, with 8 bases sitting between them. DNA of the CDR3: TGTGCCAGCAGCTTAGGCGTCAACTACGAGCAGTACTTC. Its protein is CASSLGVNYEQYF.

The chain has TRBV5-4 and TRBJ2-7; no firm D call. Trimming took off 4 bases at V and 2 bases at J, with 10 bases between the two ends. The CDR3 has 13 amino acids. CDR1 and CDR2 from the germline V gene are SGHNT and YYREEE (reference sequence). The CDR3 is CASSRSEAYEQYF. The CDR3 nucleotides are TGTGCCAGCAGCCGCTCGGAAGCCTACGAGCAGTACTTC.

The rearrangement joins TRBV7-2 to TRBJ2-7; a weak D match, TRBD2 (6 bases). CDR3 size: 15 residues. Between the trimmed V and J ends, which lost 0 bases and 4 bases, there was a span of 13 bases. Per germline, CDR1 SGHTA and CDR2 FQGNSA. CDR3 protein: CASSLAGGTGYEQYF. The CDR3 bases are TGTGCCAGCAGCTTAGCTGGGGGGACGGGATACGAGCAGTACTTC.

J is TRBJ1-2 and V is TRBV2, with TRBD1 matching 9 bases. Unmatched junction bases numbered 7, after V lost 4 bases and J lost 4 bases. Germline-derived CDR1 and CDR2 are SNHLY and FYNNEI. The CDR3 has 15 amino acids. The CDR3 nucleotides read TGTGCCAGCAGTGCTGGGACAGGGTTTAGCTATGGCTACACCTTC. Translating gives CASSAGTGFSYGYTF. Looking up the rest from reference TRBV2 and TRBJ1-2 gives the full variable domain: EPEVTQTPSHQVTQMGQEVILRCVPISNHLYFYWYRQILGQKVEFLVSFYNNEISEKSEIFDDQFSVERPDGSNFTLKIRSTKLEDSAMYFCASSAGTGFSYGYTFGSGTRLTVV.

This clone was detected a few times. The chain carries TRBV20-1 and TRBJ1-4; D gene ambiguous. CDR3 length: 11 amino acids. The germline gives CDR1 DFQATT, CDR2 SNEGSKA (reference sequence). Trimming stripped 4 bases from V and 7 bases from J, with 7 bases between. Here the CDR3 reads CSANSGEKLFF. The CDR3 bases are TGCAGTGCTAACTCCGGTGAAAAACTGTTTTTT.

The CDR3 DNA reads TGTGCCAGCAGCCCAAGCGGGAGGGCCTCCTACGAGCAGTACTTC. Amino acids: CASSPSGRASYEQYF. The J gene is TRBJ2-7, the V gene TRBV16; 10 positions agree with TRBD2. J gave up 0 bases and V 4 bases, and 3 bases lay outside the gene matches. The germline CDR1 and CDR2 sequences are KGHSY and FQNENV. The CDR3 is made up of 15 amino acids. Together with reference TRBV16 and TRBJ2-7, the CDR3 gives the full variable domain: GEEVAQTPKHLVRGEGQKAKLYCAPIKGHSYVFWYQQVLKNEFKFLISFQNENVFDETGMPKERFSAKCLPNSPCSLEIQATKLEDSAVYFCASSPSGRASYEQYFGPGTRLTVT.

The chain is built from TRBV6-6 and TRBJ1-2, with a tentative D call TRBD1 (5 bases). Deletions cut 6 bases from V and 3 bases from J, with 14 bases between. This CDR3 spans 14 amino acids. Per the germline V gene, CDR1 is MNHNY and CDR2 is SVGAGI (reference sequence). CDR3 bases: TGTGCCAGCAGCCGAGGGACCTGGGACTATGGCTACACCTTC. Encoded protein: CASSRGTWDYGYTF.

Written as DNA, the CDR3 is TGTGCCAGCAGCTACCCATATTCCAACACCGGGGAGCTGTTTTTT. This gives the protein CASSYPYSNTGELFF. This chain connects TRBV7-6 to TRBJ2-2; no clear D gene. V was trimmed by 4 bases and J by 2 bases, leaving 11 bases between them. The CDR3 is made up of 15 amino acids. From germline, CDR1 is SGHVS and CDR2 FNYEAQ.

The V call is TRBV6-2 or TRBV6-3, the J call TRBJ2-1; D gene uncertain. The V end lost 6 bases, the J end lost 5 bases, and 8 bases lay between the germline ends. The CDR3 runs to 12 residues. Germline assignment: CDR1 MNHEY and CDR2 SVGEGT. The CDR3 DNA is TGTGCCAGCAGCTCCTTAAACAATGAGCAGTTCTTC. It codes for CASSSLNNEQFF.

The CDR3 loop is CASSEGQGASRAEAFF. CDR3 DNA: TGTGCCAGCAGTGAAGGACAGGGGGCGTCCCGGGCTGAAGCTTTCTTT. This chain connects TRBV25-1 to TRBJ1-1; 11 bases match TRBD1. The ends lost 2 bases at V and 6 bases at J; junction bases unmatched: 8. CDR1 and CDR2 (germline): MGHDK, SYGVNS. The CDR3 contains 16 residues.

The J gene is TRBJ1-4, the V gene TRBV10-3; 8 nucleotides align to TRBD1. J gave up 5 bases and V 10 bases, and 6 bases lay outside the gene matches. Germline-derived CDR1 and CDR2 are ENHRY and SYGVKD. This CDR3 spans 13 amino acids. CDR3 DNA sequence: TGTGCCACTCAGGACAGGGTAAATGAAAAACTGTTTTTT. Its protein product is CATQDRVNEKLFF.

The chain couples TRBV7-9 to TRBJ2-1; 10 positions match TRBD2. The length of the CDR3 is 16 residues. The J segment lost 6 bases and the V segment lost 2 bases, leaving 7 bases of the junction unmatched. Per the germline V gene, CDR1 is SEHNR and CDR2 is FQNEAQ (reference sequence). The CDR3 reads CASSLWASGSGNEQFF. The CDR3 nucleotides read TGTGCCAGCAGCTTATGGGCTAGCGGGAGTGGCAATGAGCAGTTCTTC.

This sequence joins TRBV18 and TRBJ1-4; possible D gene TRBD1, 6 bases. The CDR3 is 13 residues long. Germline CDR1 reads KGHSH; CDR2 reads LQKENI. V lost 1 base, J lost 12 bases, and 12 bases lay in between. This CDR3 reads CASSPRERTELFF. In nucleotides, the CDR3 is TGTGCCAGCTCACCACGAGAAAGGACAGAACTGTTTTTT.

This clone was recorded only once. This chain joins TRBV7-2 and TRBJ1-1; D gene ambiguous. This CDR3 is 11 amino acids long. V was shortened by 8 bases and J by 5 bases, with 9 bases between the two germline ends. The germline V gene has CDR1 SGHTA and CDR2 FQGNSA. The chain's CDR3 is CASRSRTEAFF. Written as DNA, the CDR3 is TGTGCCAGCCGATCACGGACTGAAGCTTTCTTT.

In its sample, this clone was seen a few times. The chain couples TRBV3-1 (or the pseudogene TRBV3-2) to TRBJ1-2; 7 nucleotides agree with TRBD1. CDR1 is LGHDT and CDR2 is YNNKEL in the germline V gene (reference sequence). CDR3 size: 13 residues. Unmatched junction bases numbered 4, after V lost 4 bases and J lost 5 bases. CDR3 residues: CASSPSGGYGYTF. In nucleotides, the CDR3 is TGTGCCAGCAGCCCATCAGGGGGGTATGGCTACACCTTC.

The chain has TRBV7-2 and TRBJ2-7; TRBD1 aligns across 7 bases. CDR3 length equals 17 residues. The germline CDR1 and CDR2 sequences are SGHTA and FQGNSA. The junction had 16 bases not matched to a gene; V was cut back by 1 base and J by 7 bases. The CDR3 protein is CASSLGVRLGQTSEQYF. Written as DNA, the CDR3 is TGTGCCAGCAGCTTAGGTGTTAGGCTGGGACAGACATCGGAGCAGTACTTC. Full variable domain (remainder filled in from reference TRBV7-2 and TRBJ2-7): GAGVSQSPSNKVTEKGKDVELRCDPISGHTALYWYRQSLGQGLEFLIYFQGNSAPDKSGLPSDRFSAERTGGSVSTLTIQRTQQEDSAVYLCASSLGVRLGQTSEQYFGPGTRLTVT.